This entry describes one TCR beta chain. The CDR3 contains 20 residues. CDR1 and CDR2 (germline): LGHNT, FRNRAP. The V segment lost 6 bases and the J segment 3 bases; nucleotides outside the gene matches: 24. Per the original data handling: Scientists estimated how many nucleated cells there were by amplifying reference gene primers. TCRdb's table, derived via immunoSEQ multiplex PCR, lists solely in-frame clones and lacks some. V and J calls and clone size are copied from that table; D and trimming were computed from the DNA. Of 90,000 to 120,000 clones listed, under 95% are singletons. These data are taken from a study of blood T cell repertoires in COVID-19. Across the study: Samples of COVID-19 (acute and convalescent) were obtained from the United States, Italy and Spain.

This chain joins TRBV12-5 and TRBJ1-1; the match to TRBD1 covers 8 bases. The source of this sequence is a young woman with acute or convalescent COVID-19. Source material: peripheral blood. CDR3 nucleotides: TGTGCTAGTGGAACAAACCCCAAGGGACAGGTGGAGATGGGGGACACTGAAGCTTTCTTT. Amino acids: CASGTNPKGQVEMGDTEAFF.